These T cell receptor beta chains were read from a single sample in a study of OX40 agonist ivuxolimab in advanced cancers. Method: immunoSEQ multiplex PCR; TCRdb's copy keeps in-frame clones and lacks some. The sample lists about 38,000 clones, roughly 80% occurring once. The sequencing used CD4+ or CD8+ T cells sorted from blood, collected in a trial of the OX40 agonist ivuxolimab. Source of these receptors: an adult with an advanced solid tumor such as melanoma, head and neck, liver or kidney cancer. Both conserved end residues are part of each CDR3. A D gene is named only where the DNA matches it firmly. Clone size is stated in some rows and not others, as once, few, many or a class when expanded.

J gene: TRBJ2-5; clone size: NA; D gene: NA; V gene: TRBV6-5; CDR3 protein: CASSYSGQETQYF; CDR3 DNA: TGTGCCAGCAGTTACTCAGGCCAAGAGACCCAGTACTTC
J gene: TRBJ2-1; clone size: NA; D gene: NA; V gene: TRBV2; CDR3 protein: CASMGDLGGRQFF; CDR3 DNA: TGTGCCAGCATGGGGGACCTAGGGGGGCGTCAGTTCTTC
J gene: TRBJ1-6; clone size: NA; D gene: NA; V gene: TRBV6-5; CDR3 protein: CASSPRVSNSPLHF; CDR3 DNA: TGTGCCAGCAGTCCGAGGGTGTCCAATTCACCCCTCCACTTT
J gene: TRBJ2-5; clone size: NA; D gene: NA; V gene: TRBV9; CDR3 protein: CASSVGPDQETQYF; CDR3 DNA: TGTGCCAGCAGCGTAGGGCCCGACCAAGAGACCCAGTACTTC
J gene: TRBJ2-1; clone size: NA; D gene: NA; V gene: TRBV7-6; CDR3 protein: CASSSDGSYNEQFF; CDR3 DNA: TGTGCCAGCAGCTCCGACGGCTCCTACAATGAGCAGTTCTTC
J gene: TRBJ2-7; clone size: NA; D gene: TRBD1; V gene: TRBV13; CDR3 protein: CASSAGTGGIYEQYF; CDR3 DNA: TGTGCCAGCAGCGCCGGGACAGGGGGCATCTACGAGCAGTACTTC
J gene: TRBJ2-4; clone size: NA; D gene: NA; V gene: TRBV7-2; CDR3 protein: CASSSVGRASQYF; CDR3 DNA: TGTGCCAGCAGTTCCGTCGGCAGGGCGAGTCAGTACTTC
J gene: TRBJ2-1; clone size: NA; D gene: NA; V gene: TRBV5-1; CDR3 protein: CASRDRGSAISYNEQFF; CDR3 DNA: TGCGCCAGCCGAGACAGAGGGAGTGCTATCTCCTACAATGAGCAGTTCTTC
J gene: TRBJ2-1; clone size: NA; D gene: TRBD2; V gene: TRBV5-6; CDR3 protein: CASSLGLAGAEQFF; CDR3 DNA: TGTGCCAGCAGCTTGGGACTAGCGGGGGCTGAGCAGTTCTTC
J gene: TRBJ2-1; clone size: NA; D gene: NA; V gene: TRBV7-9; CDR3 protein: CASSRDSFGNEQFF; CDR3 DNA: TGTGCCAGCAGCCGGGACTCCTTTGGGAATGAGCAGTTCTTC
J gene: TRBJ1-1; clone size: NA; D gene: NA; V gene: TRBV14; CDR3 protein: CASSQELVTGKAFF; CDR3 DNA: TGTGCCAGCAGCCAAGAGTTAGTCACGGGAAAAGCTTTCTTT
J gene: TRBJ2-7; clone size: once; D gene: TRBD1; V gene: TRBV2; CDR3 protein: CASSVRDRAYEQYF; CDR3 DNA: TGTGCCAGCAGTGTTAGGGACAGGGCATACGAGCAGTACTTC
J gene: TRBJ2-1; clone size: NA; D gene: NA; V gene: TRBV18; CDR3 protein: CASSALLYNEQFF; CDR3 DNA: TGTGCCAGCTCAGCGTTACTGTACAATGAGCAGTTCTTC